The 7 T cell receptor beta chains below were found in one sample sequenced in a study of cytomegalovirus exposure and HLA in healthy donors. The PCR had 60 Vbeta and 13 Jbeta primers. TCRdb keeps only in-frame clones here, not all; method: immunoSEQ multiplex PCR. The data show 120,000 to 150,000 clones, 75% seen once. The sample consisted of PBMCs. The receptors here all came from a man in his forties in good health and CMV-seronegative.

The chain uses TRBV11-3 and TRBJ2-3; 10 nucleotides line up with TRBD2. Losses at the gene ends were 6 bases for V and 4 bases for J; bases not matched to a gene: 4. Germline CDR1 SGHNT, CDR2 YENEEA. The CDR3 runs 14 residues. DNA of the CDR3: TGTGCCAGCAGTAAGGGACTAGCGCCAGATACGCAGTATTTT. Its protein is CASSKGLAPDTQYF.

CDR3 loop: CASLTTGSSYEQYF. As DNA, the CDR3 is TGTGCCAGCCTTACTACAGGGAGCTCCTACGAGCAGTACTTC. This chain links TRBV28 with TRBJ2-5; the D gene is possibly TRBD1 (6 bases). The assigned J gene may be wrong: the sequence end matches TRBJ2-7 better. Germline V gene data show CDR1 as MDHEN and CDR2 as SYDVKM. The length of the CDR3 is 14 residues.

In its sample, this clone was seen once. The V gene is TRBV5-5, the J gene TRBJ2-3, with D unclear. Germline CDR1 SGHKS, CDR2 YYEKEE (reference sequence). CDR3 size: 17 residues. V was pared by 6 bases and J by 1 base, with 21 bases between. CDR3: CASTTNRGDSGTDTQYF. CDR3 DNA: TGTGCCAGCACTACTAACCGAGGAGACTCAGGCACAGATACGCAGTATTTT.

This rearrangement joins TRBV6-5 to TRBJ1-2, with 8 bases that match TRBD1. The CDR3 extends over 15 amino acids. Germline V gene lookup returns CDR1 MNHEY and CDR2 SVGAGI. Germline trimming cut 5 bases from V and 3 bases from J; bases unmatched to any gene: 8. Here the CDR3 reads CASSPSRGLYYGYTF. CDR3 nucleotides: TGTGCCAGCAGTCCATCCAGGGGGCTTTACTATGGCTACACCTTC.

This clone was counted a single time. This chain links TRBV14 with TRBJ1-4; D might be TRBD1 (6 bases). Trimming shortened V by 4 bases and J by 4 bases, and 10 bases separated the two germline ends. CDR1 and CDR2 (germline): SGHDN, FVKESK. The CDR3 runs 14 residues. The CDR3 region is CASSPQGNNEKLFF. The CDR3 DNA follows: TGTGCCAGCAGCCCCCAGGGGAATAATGAAAAACTGTTTTTT.

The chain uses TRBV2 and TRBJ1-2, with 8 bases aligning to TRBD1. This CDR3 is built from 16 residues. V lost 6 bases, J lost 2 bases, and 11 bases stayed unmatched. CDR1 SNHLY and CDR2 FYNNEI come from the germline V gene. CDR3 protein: CASRPLGQGGNYGYTF. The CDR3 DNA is TGTGCCAGCAGGCCATTAGGACAGGGTGGGAACTATGGCTACACCTTC.

The CDR3 DNA is TGTGCCAGCAGCTTGTCTAGCGGGGGGGCCTACGAGCAGTACTTC. This sequence encodes CASSLSSGGAYEQYF. The J gene is TRBJ2-7, the V gene TRBV5-4; 12 bases line up with TRBD2. V lost 1 base to trimming and J lost 2 bases; unmatched junction nucleotides: 1. Germline assignment: CDR1 SGHNT and CDR2 YYREEE (reference sequence). This CDR3 contains 15 residues.